Below, 28 T cell receptor beta chains from the same sample are listed, as sequenced in a study of blood T cell repertoires in COVID-19. Sequencing was performed with immunoSEQ multiplex PCR; in TCRdb, only in-frame clones are kept and a portion is missing. This table holds around 310,000 clones, 90% found once. Sequenced: peripheral blood. The receptors were gathered from a woman aged 40 to 55 with COVID-19, enrolled during active disease.

V gene TRBV7-9 combines with J gene TRBJ1-1; possible D gene TRBD1, 5 bases. Germline V gene sequence: CDR1 SEHNR, CDR2 FQNEAQ (reference sequence). Trimming left V 4 bases short and J 5 bases short, with 20 bases between. The CDR3 covers 16 residues. CDR3 amino acids: CASSSTVGGTGTEAFF. Written as DNA, the CDR3 is TGTGCCAGCAGCTCAACGGTCGGGGGGACGGGTACTGAAGCTTTCTTT.

Comments on this clone: The junction departs from the called germline gene at one end, perhaps through a read error. V and J are TRBV6-1 and TRBJ1-3; TRBD1 agrees at 8 bases. This CDR3 region has 14 residues. Germline CDR1 is MNHNS and CDR2 is SASEGT. The CDR3 coding sequence is TGTGCCAGCGGTGAGACAGGGGCTGGAAACACCATATATTTT. Amino acids: CASGETGAGNTIYF.

V is TRBV5-1 and J is TRBJ2-2, with 9 bases that match TRBD2. Germline CDR1 and CDR2: SGHRS and YFSETQ. The CDR3 extends over 16 amino acids. With V trimmed by 0 bases and J by 0 bases, 0 bases remained unmatched. The CDR3, as DNA: TGCGCCAGCAGCTTGGCTAGCGGGACGAACACCGGGGAGCTGTTTTTT. Amino acids: CASSLASGTNTGELFF.

The chain employs TRBV5-1 and TRBJ1-2; TRBD1 agrees at 7 bases. Looked up from germline, CDR1 is SGHRS and CDR2 is YFSETQ. This CDR3 region has 16 residues. J was trimmed by 4 bases and V by 1 base; bases with no gene match: 10. The CDR3 protein is CASSLFPGQDGYGYTF. In DNA, the CDR3 is TGCGCCAGCAGCTTGTTCCCTGGACAGGACGGCTATGGCTACACCTTC.

The chain carries TRBV6-2 or TRBV6-3 and TRBJ1-4, with D possibly TRBD1 on 5 matching bases. This CDR3 region has 16 residues. V dropped 2 bases and J dropped 4 bases, with 14 bases sitting between them. The germline V gene has CDR1 MNHEY and CDR2 SVGEGT. The CDR3 sequence: CASSYPLGAINEKLFF. The CDR3 DNA is TGTGCCAGCAGTTACCCCCTAGGGGCAATTAATGAAAAACTGTTTTTT.

The chain carries TRBV25-1 and TRBJ1-1; no definite D call. CDR1 MGHDK and CDR2 SYGVNS come from the germline V gene. Deletions cut 8 bases from V and 0 bases from J, with 10 bases between. The CDR3 is made up of 13 amino acids. CDR3 sequence reads: CASQTRLNTEAFF. Written as DNA, the CDR3 is TGTGCCAGCCAGACCAGGTTGAACACTGAAGCTTTCTTT.

There are a few counts of this clone. V is TRBV27 and J is TRBJ1-3; TRBD1 is a possible D gene (6 bases). CDR1 is MNHEY, CDR2 SMNVEV, per germline (reference sequence). V was clipped by 3 bases and J by 3 bases, with 9 bases between them. This CDR3 is built from 14 residues. CDR3 loop: CASSLSRGGNTIYF. In DNA, the CDR3 is TGTGCCAGCAGTTTGAGCAGGGGTGGAAACACCATATATTTT.

This chain connects TRBV10-3 to TRBJ2-1; 7 bases fit TRBD2. The CDR3 is 16 amino acids. The germline gives CDR1 ENHRY, CDR2 SYGVKD. Trimming at V came to 1 base and at J to 1 base, leaving 4 bases not matched to a gene. The CDR3 DNA reads TGTGCCATCAGTGAGTGGCGGGAGATATCCTACAATGAGCAGTTCTTC. Protein product: CAISEWREISYNEQFF.

J is TRBJ2-5 and V is TRBV3-1 (or the pseudogene TRBV3-2), with 7 bases matching TRBD2. V gave up 0 bases and J gave up 2 bases; unmatched junction bases: 3. CDR1 and CDR2 from the germline V gene are LGHDT and YNNKEL (reference sequence). The CDR3 contains 15 residues. CDR3 region: CASSQDWRGQETQYF. The CDR3 bases are TGTGCCAGCAGCCAAGATTGGCGGGGGCAAGAGACCCAGTACTTC.

This chain connects TRBV19 to TRBJ2-1, with 7 bases fitting TRBD1. The germline V gene encodes CDR1 LNHDA and CDR2 SQIVND (reference sequence). The CDR3 spans 14 residues. With 6 bases clipped from V and 8 bases from J, the junction kept 10 bases outside the gene matches. The CDR3 nucleotides read TGTGCCAGTAGCCACAGGGGTGGCATGGATGAGCAGTTCTTC. This encodes CASSHRGGMDEQFF.

The chain couples TRBV28 to TRBJ1-2; D ambiguous. Germline values: CDR1 MDHEN, CDR2 SYDVKM. Trimming pared 5 bases from V and 5 bases from J, leaving 24 bases between. CDR3 size: 17 residues. CDR3 residues: CASSHFGRPLSGYGYTF. CDR3 DNA: TGTGCCAGCAGTCACTTCGGTCGACCCCTGAGCGGGTATGGCTACACCTTC.

The rearrangement uses TRBV29-1 and TRBJ1-4; 7 positions match TRBD1. The CDR3 runs to 14 residues. Trimming took 6 bases from V and 3 from J; bases not matched to a gene: 7. CDR1 is SQVTM and CDR2 is ANQGSEA in the germline V gene. CDR3 sequence: CSVGPGQPNEKLFF. For the CDR3, the DNA is TGCAGCGTCGGTCCGGGACAGCCTAATGAAAAACTGTTTTTT.

The J gene is TRBJ1-6, the V gene TRBV27; 10 bases fit TRBD1. This CDR3 comprises 13 residues. J was trimmed by 7 bases and V by 8 bases; bases with no gene match: 2. In germline, CDR1 is MNHEY, CDR2 SMNVEV (reference sequence). As DNA, the CDR3 is TGTGCCAGCTCGGGACAGGGGAATTCACCCCTCCACTTT. Translated, it gives CASSGQGNSPLHF.

Comments on this clone: The sample holds other DNA sequences that translate to the same CDR3. The chain is built from TRBV5-1 and TRBJ1-1, with 9 positions matching TRBD1. The junction had 2 bases not matched to a gene; V was cut back by 4 bases and J by 1 base. The CDR3 extends over 14 amino acids. Germline CDR1 is SGHRS and CDR2 is YFSETQ. CDR3 protein: CASSATGGNTEAFF. CDR3 bases: TGCGCCAGCAGCGCGACAGGGGGGAACACTGAAGCTTTCTTT. The full variable domain, with the rest looked up from reference TRBV5-1 and TRBJ1-1, is KAGVTQTPRYLIKTRGQQVTLSCSPISGHRSVSWYQQTPGQGLQFLFEYFSETQRNKGNFPGRFSGRQFSNSRSEMNVSTLELGDSALYLCASSATGGNTEAFFGQGTRLTVV.

In this sample, this clone turned up a few times. The chain has TRBV7-3 and TRBJ1-2, with 9 bases that match TRBD1. Per germline, CDR1 SGHTA and CDR2 FQGTGA. The CDR3 spans 14 residues. Losses at the gene ends were 6 bases for V and 8 bases for J; bases not matched to a gene: 10. The CDR3 coding sequence is TGTGCCAGCAGTCAACCGGGACAGGGACAGGGCTACACCTTC. This sequence encodes CASSQPGQGQGYTF.

This clone was recorded only once. This chain links TRBV4-2 with TRBJ1-5; 10 bases match TRBD1. The CDR3 totals 20 residues. V trimming: 0 bases; J trimming: 2 bases; junction bases outside the gene matches: 13. From germline, CDR1 is LGHNA and CDR2 YNFKEQ. As DNA, the CDR3 is TGTGCCAGCAGCCAAGATTGGGGACAGGGGAACTTTGGGGGCAATCAGCCCCAGCATTTT. It is translated as CASSQDWGQGNFGGNQPQHF.

The V gene is TRBV5-6, the J gene TRBJ2-1, with D maybe TRBD1 (7 bases). Trimming shortened V by 1 base and J by 0 bases, and 11 bases separated the two germline ends. Germline V lookup: CDR1 SGHDT, CDR2 YYEEEE. The length of the CDR3 is 16 residues. The CDR3 loop reads CASSLTQGGSYNEQFF. DNA of the CDR3: TGTGCCAGCAGCTTGACGCAGGGGGGCTCCTACAATGAGCAGTTCTTC.

This clone came up a few times. The V call is TRBV7-2, the J call TRBJ2-2, with D unresolved. V lost 2 bases, J lost 3 bases, and 10 bases lay in between. The CDR3 loop spans 15 amino acids. The germline V gene encodes CDR1 SGHTA and CDR2 FQGNSA. The CDR3 DNA is TGTGCCAGCAGCTTAAAGCCGGTGGACACCGGGGAGCTGTTTTTT. Translated, it gives CASSLKPVDTGELFF.

The J gene is TRBJ2-7, the V gene TRBV2, with TRBD2 matching over 10 bases. Germline loops: CDR1 SNHLY, CDR2 FYNNEI. The J segment lost 4 bases and the V segment lost 4 bases, leaving 4 bases of the junction unmatched. The CDR3 covers 14 residues. This CDR3 is CASSVSGRAYEQYF. DNA for the CDR3: TGTGCCAGCAGTGTAAGCGGGAGGGCATACGAGCAGTACTTC.

This chain connects TRBV5-4 to TRBJ2-7; a weak D match, TRBD2 (7 bases). V was cut by 2 bases and J by 0 bases, with 15 bases left in between. This CDR3 comprises 16 residues. CDR1 and CDR2 (germline): SGHNT, YYREEE (reference sequence). The CDR3 region is CASSLGGRGPSYEQYF. CDR3 in DNA: TGTGCCAGCAGCTTAGGTGGGCGGGGGCCCTCCTACGAGCAGTACTTC.

This chain uses TRBV9 with TRBJ1-1; the D gene is possibly TRBD1 (5 bases). This CDR3 contains 15 residues. Germline V lookup: CDR1 SGDLS, CDR2 YYNGEE. Between the trimmed V and J ends, which lost 4 bases and 6 bases, there was a span of 19 bases. CDR3 in amino acids: CASSSLQSGGAEAFF. The CDR3 DNA is TGTGCCAGCAGCAGTCTCCAAAGCGGGGGAGCTGAAGCTTTCTTT.

This chain uses TRBV19 with TRBJ1-5, with TRBD1 matching over 7 bases. Germline V gives CDR1 LNHDA, CDR2 SQIVND (reference sequence). CDR3 length: 14 amino acids. Trimming cost V 8 bases and J 4 bases; bases outside gene matches: 8. The CDR3 region is CASDSGTVNQPQHF. In DNA, the CDR3 is TGTGCCAGTGATTCCGGGACAGTGAATCAGCCCCAGCATTTT.

The chain carries TRBV7-9 and TRBJ1-1; a weak D match, TRBD1 (5 bases). CDR1 is SEHNR, CDR2 FQNEAQ, per germline (reference sequence). The CDR3 extends over 13 amino acids. The V and J ends lost 1 base and 11 bases respectively, with 14 bases between them. The CDR3 sequence: CASSLEDTLTAFF. The CDR3, as DNA: TGTGCCAGCAGCTTAGAGGACACCCTTACGGCTTTCTTT.

This clone has only a few counts. The chain joins TRBV5-1 to TRBJ2-7, with 8 positions matching TRBD1. J gave up 3 bases and V 0 bases, and 5 bases lay outside the gene matches. There are 15 residues in the CDR3. Germline CDR1 SGHRS, CDR2 YFSETQ. CDR3 residues: CASSLGTGRIYEQYF. The CDR3 nucleotides are TGCGCCAGCAGCTTGGGGACAGGGCGAATCTACGAGCAGTACTTC. Looking up the rest from reference TRBV5-1 and TRBJ2-7 gives the full variable domain: KAGVTQTPRYLIKTRGQQVTLSCSPISGHRSVSWYQQTPGQGLQFLFEYFSETQRNKGNFPGRFSGRQFSNSRSEMNVSTLELGDSALYLCASSLGTGRIYEQYFGPGTRLTVT.

The rearrangement links TRBV3-1 (or the pseudogene TRBV3-2) to TRBJ2-2; 7 nucleotides line up with TRBD2. V shed 4 bases and J 6 bases; nucleotides not matched to a gene: 17. From germline, CDR1 is LGHDT and CDR2 YNNKEL (reference sequence). The CDR3 is 18 residues long. The CDR3 nucleotides read TGTGCCAGCAGCCCCCGGGACTACCCAAGAATTAGCGCCGGGGAGCTGTTTTTT. This translates into CASSPRDYPRISAGELFF.

In its sample, this clone was seen once. The J gene is TRBJ2-3, the V gene TRBV4-1, with 8 bases that match TRBD2. The CDR3 spans 17 residues. Germline V CDR1 and CDR2: MGHRA, YSYEKL. With V trimmed by 1 base and J by 3 bases, 9 bases remained unmatched. CDR3 sequence: CASSQGRAGVRTDTQYF. For the CDR3, the DNA is TGCGCCAGCAGCCAAGGAAGAGCGGGAGTGAGAACAGATACGCAGTATTTT.

Of note for this clone: At the DNA level, this CDR3 is encoded by other sequences in the same sample as well. This rearrangement joins TRBV7-2 to TRBJ2-5, with D perhaps matching TRBD1 (5 bases). Trimming cost V 1 base and J 5 bases, with 8 bases left between them. The CDR3 runs 13 residues. Germline CDR1 and CDR2: SGHTA and FQGNSA. Here the CDR3 reads CASSLGGRETQYF. In DNA form, the CDR3 reads TGTGCCAGCAGCTTAGGGGGCAGGGAGACCCAGTACTTC.

This rearrangement joins TRBV28 to TRBJ2-7; no clear D gene. Germline CDR1 and CDR2: MDHEN and SYDVKM. The CDR3 is 12 residues long. Trimming took off 6 bases at V and 3 bases at J, with 9 bases between the two ends. The DNA of the CDR3 is TGTGCCAGCAGGCGAGACAACTACGAGCAGTACTTC. This encodes CASRRDNYEQYF. Supplemented by reference TRBV28 and TRBJ2-7, the full variable domain reads DVKVTQSSRYLVKRTGEKVFLECVQDMDHENMFWYRQDPGLGLRLIYFSYDVKMKEKGDIPEGYSVSREKKERFSLILESASTNQTSMYLCASRRDNYEQYFGPGTRLTVT.